This T cell receptor (beta chain) derives from a study of naive and memory T cell subsets. Study-wide points: A few larger clonotypes appeared in naive repertoires, especially CD8, possibly memory cells re-expressing CD45RA.

Of note for this clonotype: Its matching antigen is unknown.

Both TRBC1 and TRBC2 were covered by a beta constant-region primer of two equimolar oligonucleotides. Ligated cDNA was amplified by four rounds of PCR with nested alpha and beta constant-region primers and SP2. In TCRdb, the UMI-ligation and nested PCR reads were re-called with MiXCR into one record per CDR3 protein. The sample includes roughly 150,000 distinct CDR3 sequences, roughly 23% of them seen just once. The receptor was derived from a human donor in good health. The material sequenced was naive CD4+ T cells from blood.

CDR3: CASSLVGTQYF. CDR3 coding DNA: TGTGCCAGCAGTTTGGTGGGTACGCAGTATTTT. The chain employs TRBV6-2 or TRBV6-3 and TRBJ2-3; D is unclear. The germline V gene encodes CDR1 MNHEY and CDR2 SVGEGT. There are 11 residues in the CDR3. V was trimmed by 4 bases and J by 8 bases, leaving 7 bases between them.